Here is one TCR beta chain with its context. Being one base from a much bigger clone, this may be a read error. The data were taken from a study of early T cells in non-severe SARS-CoV-2 infection. One entry per CDR3 protein results from TCRdb running MiXCR on the 5' RACE reads. The top ten clones hold over 7% of a sample with around 84,000 distinct CDR3 sequences, 10% of them seen once. The CDR3 length is 14 residues. Germline V gene data show CDR1 as SGHTA and CDR2 as FQGTGA. The source is an adult who was a healthcare worker with PCR-confirmed SARS-CoV-2 infection or an uninfected control (not recorded which). The starting material was whole blood, obtained at baseline. The J gene is TRBJ2-2, the V gene TRBV7-3; D may be TRBD1 (5 bases). The chain's CDR3 is CVSKMTANTGELFF. The CDR3 nucleotides are TGTGTCAGCAAAATGACAGCCAACACCGGGGAGCTGTTTTTT.